This is a list of T cell receptor beta chains from one sample in a study of CD8 T cells in Susac syndrome. TCRdb re-analysed the immunoSEQ multiplex PCR reads in MiXCR, keeping a single row per CDR3 protein. The repertoire has 150,000 or so distinct CDR3 sequences, around 94% of them found once; the top ten carry over 0.12%. The sequenced material came from CD4+ T cells from PBMCs. The receptors derive from a human donor in good health. CDR3s include the opening cysteine and the closing phenylalanine or tryptophan. Fields, in order: clone size, J gene, D gene, V gene, CDR3 protein, CDR3 DNA. D genes are given only for firm matches. Clone size is shown for a subset of rows, as once, few, many or a class of expanded clone.

>NA|TRBJ2-2|NA|TRBV9
CASSVGPAGELFF
TGTGCCAGCAGCGTCGGCCCGGCCGGGGAGCTGTTTTTT
>once|TRBJ2-7|NA|TRBV12-3/TRBV12-4
CASSLEGGYEQYF
TGTGCCAGCAGTTTGGAGGGGGGCTACGAGCAGTACTTC
>NA|TRBJ1-3|NA|TRBV6-5
CASSYLGLDGNTIYF
TGTGCCAGCAGTTACCTGGGACTGGATGGAAACACCATATATTTT
>NA|TRBJ1-1|TRBD1|TRBV20-1
CSALDRGATEAFF
TGCAGTGCTCTGGACAGGGGAGCTACTGAAGCTTTCTTT
>NA|TRBJ2-7|TRBD1|TRBV5-6
CASSLAGTGVHEQYF
TGTGCCAGCAGCTTGGCCGGGACAGGGGTCCACGAGCAGTACTTC
>NA|TRBJ1-4|NA|TRBV23-1
CASSPPGRPGEKLFF
TGCGCCAGCAGTCCCCCTGGCAGGCCGGGAGAAAAACTGTTTTTT
>once|TRBJ2-3|TRBD2|TRBV29-1
CSVAVAGGTDTQYF
TGCAGCGTTGCGGTAGCGGGGGGCACAGATACGCAGTATTTT
>once|TRBJ2-7|NA|TRBV12-3/TRBV12-4
CASSFQGGTEQYF
TGTGCCAGCAGTTTCCAGGGCGGCACGGAGCAGTACTTC
>NA|TRBJ1-6|TRBD1|TRBV3-1
CASSRGTVNSPLHF
TGTGCCAGCAGCCGTGGGACAGTTAATTCACCCCTCCACTTT
>NA|TRBJ2-1|NA|TRBV6-2/TRBV6-3
CASSSLRGRPYNEQFF
TGTGCCAGCAGTTCCCTCAGGGGAAGGCCCTACAATGAGCAGTTCTTC
>NA|TRBJ1-2|TRBD1|TRBV28
CASNYPPGTGGGYTF
TGTGCCAGCAATTACCCTCCGGGGACAGGGGGAGGCTACACCTTC
>NA|TRBJ1-1|NA|TRBV12-3/TRBV12-4
CASSLRGARAEAFF
TGTGCCAGCAGTTTGCGCGGGGCACGGGCTGAAGCTTTCTTT
>NA|TRBJ1-4|NA|TRBV30
CAWSVMRLAEKLFF
TGTGCCTGGAGTGTCATGAGGTTGGCTGAAAAACTGTTTTTT
>NA|TRBJ1-2|NA|TRBV14
CANPYPHHGYTF
TGTGCCAACCCCTATCCACATCATGGCTACACCTTC
>once|TRBJ2-2|NA|TRBV14
CASSHRTDTGELFF
TGTGCCAGCAGCCATCGGACAGACACCGGGGAGCTGTTTTTT
>NA|TRBJ1-6|NA|TRBV2
CASSVGAGTPLHF
TGTGCCAGCAGTGTAGGTGCCGGGACACCCCTCCACTTT
>NA|TRBJ2-7|TRBD1|TRBV23-1
CASSQSRQGEINYEQYF
TGCGCCAGCAGTCAATCCCGACAGGGGGAGATCAACTACGAGCAGTACTTC
>NA|TRBJ2-3|TRBD1|TRBV6-2/TRBV6-3
CASRDSGQGATDTQYF
TGTGCCAGCAGGGATTCGGGACAGGGGGCCACAGATACGCAGTATTTT
>once|TRBJ2-3|NA|TRBV20-1
CSTGPPRTDTQYF
TGCAGTACCGGACCCCCCCGCACAGATACGCAGTATTTT
>NA|TRBJ1-1|NA|TRBV20-1
CSARDPRNTEAFF
TGCAGTGCTAGAGATCCGCGGAACACTGAAGCTTTCTTT
>NA|TRBJ2-7|TRBD2|TRBV7-2
CASTVGPGGSYEQYF
TGTGCCAGCACCGTTGGGCCGGGAGGTTCCTACGAGCAGTACTTC
>NA|TRBJ2-6|TRBD1|TRBV23-1
CASSQSEGGKPSGANVLTF
TGCGCCAGCAGTCAATCGGAAGGGGGCAAACCTTCTGGGGCCAACGTCCTGACTTTC
>NA|TRBJ1-2|NA|TRBV20-1
CSARGRIHGYTF
TGCAGTGCTAGGGGCCGAATACATGGCTACACCTTC
>NA|TRBJ2-7|TRBD2|TRBV20-1
CSARKGLVFSYEQYF
TGCAGTGCTAGAAAGGGACTAGTTTTCTCCTACGAGCAGTACTTC
>NA|TRBJ1-6|NA|TRBV5-4
CASSLVGGPPLHF
TGTGCCAGCAGCTTGGTCGGGGGGCCACCCCTCCACTTT
>few|TRBJ1-1|TRBD1|TRBV20-1
CSAGQGGTEAFF
TGCAGTGCCGGACAGGGAGGCACTGAAGCTTTCTTT
>once|TRBJ1-5|TRBD1|TRBV5-1
CASSLEPTGASNQPQHF
TGCGCCAGCAGCTTGGAACCTACAGGGGCCAGCAATCAGCCCCAGCATTTT
>NA|TRBJ2-1|TRBD2|TRBV3-1
CASSHRTSGGAPTYNEQFF
TGTGCCAGCAGCCACCGGACTAGCGGGGGGGCACCAACCTACAATGAGCAGTTCTTC
>NA|TRBJ2-5|TRBD2|TRBV20-1
CSARASGVETQYF
TGCAGTGCAAGGGCTAGCGGGGTCGAGACCCAGTACTTC
>once|TRBJ2-5|TRBD1|TRBV25-1
CASSDRDRVQETQYF
TGTGCCAGCAGTGACCGGGACAGAGTCCAAGAGACCCAGTACTTC
>NA|TRBJ2-5|TRBD1|TRBV30
CAWDRAQETQYF
TGTGCCTGGGACAGGGCCCAAGAGACCCAGTACTTC
>NA|TRBJ1-5|NA|TRBV30
CAWSGGSNQPQHF
TGTGCCTGGAGTGGGGGAAGCAATCAGCCCCAGCATTTT
>once|TRBJ1-2|NA|TRBV3-1
CASSLSGRGGYTF
TGTGCCAGCAGCCTTTCAGGGAGAGGTGGCTACACCTTC
>NA|TRBJ1-6|NA|TRBV3-1
CASSRGFENSPLHF
TGTGCCAGCAGCAGGGGGTTTGAGAATTCACCCCTCCACTTT
>once|TRBJ2-1|NA|TRBV14
CASSQATGVSYNEQFF
TGTGCCAGCAGCCAAGCGACGGGGGTCTCCTACAATGAGCAGTTCTTC
>NA|TRBJ2-7|NA|TRBV20-1
CSAPTASSYEQYF
TGCAGTGCTCCGACAGCGAGCTCCTACGAGCAGTACTTC
>NA|TRBJ2-7|NA|TRBV5-1
CASSLEISYEQYF
TGCGCCAGCAGCTTGGAGATCAGCTACGAGCAGTACTTC
>NA|TRBJ1-1|NA|TRBV7-9
CASSLMGPGGTEAFF
TGTGCCAGCAGCTTAATGGGACCAGGAGGGACTGAAGCTTTCTTT
>NA|TRBJ2-2|TRBD1|TRBV4-3
CASRPDRGTNTGELFF
TGCGCCAGCAGACCAGACAGGGGTACGAACACCGGGGAGCTGTTTTTT
>NA|TRBJ1-3|NA|TRBV30
CAWSVPAGGNTIYF
TGTGCCTGGAGTGTACCGGCAGGTGGAAACACCATATATTTT
>NA|TRBJ2-1|TRBD1|TRBV6-2/TRBV6-3
CASSSAGTGYNEQFF
TGTGCCAGCAGTTCGGCCGGGACAGGGTACAATGAGCAGTTCTTC
>NA|TRBJ1-1|NA|TRBV3-1
CASSQGWRGRDTEAFF
TGTGCCAGCAGCCAAGGGTGGCGGGGAAGGGACACTGAAGCTTTCTTT
>few|TRBJ1-5|NA|TRBV30
CAWSSDSNQPQHF
TGTGCCTGGAGTAGCGATAGCAATCAGCCCCAGCATTTT
>NA|TRBJ1-5|TRBD1|TRBV29-1
CSVVVGTVHSNQPQHF
TGCAGCGTTGTTGTCGGGACAGTTCATAGCAATCAGCCCCAGCATTTT
>NA|TRBJ2-7|NA|TRBV7-2
CASSLDLFYEQYF
TGTGCCAGCAGCTTAGACCTATTCTACGAGCAGTACTTC